The 2 T cell receptor beta chains given below trace back to one sample, sequenced in a study of HIV-infected children after antiretroviral therapy interruption. The treatment was: PENTA 11 planned treatment interruption arm or continuous ART arm. Unique molecular identifiers were included in an RNA-based 3' RACE TCR library. TCRdb recomputed calls from the 3' RACE reads with MiXCR, one row per CDR3 protein. The sample holds about 89,000 distinct CDR3 sequences; about 7% are singletons and the top ten take around 1.1%. The sequencing here drew on CD45RA+ CD4+ T cells from PBMCs, pooled from several time points, taken from a donor given antiretroviral therapy, either interrupted or continuous. As to subset: naive CD4+ CD45RA+ CD45RO- T cells. These receptors came from a pool of human donors with HIV.

This clonotype came up many times. The chain joins TRBV7-3 to TRBJ2-5; 8 bases match TRBD2. This CDR3 spans 15 amino acids. CDR1 is SGHTA, CDR2 FQGTGA, per germline. V was pared by 5 bases and J by 0 bases, with 5 bases of the junction left unmatched. CDR3 DNA: TGTGCCAGCAGCAACGGGGGGGGGTACCAAGAGACCCAGTACTTC. Encoded protein: CASSNGGGYQETQYF.

The chain recombines TRBV11-2 with TRBJ2-2, with a weak D call TRBD2 (6 bases). The CDR3 covers 13 residues. The V gene lost 2 bases and the J gene lost 6 bases, with 7 bases spanning the gap. Germline-derived CDR1 and CDR2 are SGHAT and FQNNGV. CDR3 protein: CASSLWRAGELFF. As DNA, the CDR3 is TGTGCCAGCAGCTTATGGAGGGCCGGGGAGCTGTTTTTT.